These T cell receptor beta chains were read from a single sample in a study of blood T cell repertoires in COVID-19. Sequenced by immunoSEQ multiplex PCR; TCRdb stores in-frame clones only, minus some. The data contain over 110,000 clones, about 90% of them singletons. Sequencing used peripheral blood. The receptors derive from a woman between 45 and 65 years old with acute or convalescent COVID-19. CDR3s include the opening cysteine and the closing phenylalanine or tryptophan. A D gene is named only where the DNA matches it firmly. A row's size may be missing; if present it is once, few, many or a size class.

d_call: TRBD2
v_call: TRBV10-3
cdr3_length: 15
clone_size: -
j_call: TRBJ2-7
cdr3_aa: CAINEAGGPRNEQYF
cdr3_nt: TGTGCCATCAATGAAGCGGGAGGGCCGAGGAACGAGCAGTACTTC

d_call: TRBD2
v_call: TRBV7-8
cdr3_length: 13
clone_size: -
j_call: TRBJ2-5
cdr3_aa: CASNDGLGETQYF
cdr3_nt: TGTGCCAGCAACGATGGACTAGGAGAGACCCAGTACTTC

d_call: TRBD2
v_call: TRBV19
cdr3_length: 17
clone_size: -
j_call: TRBJ2-7
cdr3_aa: CASSSGTSGVYSYEQYF
cdr3_nt: TGTGCCAGTAGTTCCGGGACTAGCGGGGTCTACTCCTACGAGCAGTACTTC

d_call: TRBD2
v_call: TRBV12-5
cdr3_length: 13
clone_size: -
j_call: TRBJ2-2
cdr3_aa: CASQRGGTGELFF
cdr3_nt: TGTGCTAGCCAGCGGGGGGGAACCGGGGAGCTGTTTTTT

d_call: -
v_call: TRBV5-1
cdr3_length: 14
clone_size: -
j_call: TRBJ2-7
cdr3_aa: CASSLALGSAEQYF
cdr3_nt: TGCGCCAGCAGCTTGGCCTTGGGGAGTGCCGAGCAGTACTTC

d_call: -
v_call: TRBV5-6
cdr3_length: 13
clone_size: -
j_call: TRBJ1-1
cdr3_aa: CASSLTRGTEAFF
cdr3_nt: TGTGCCAGCAGCTTGACCCGCGGCACTGAAGCTTTCTTT

d_call: TRBD1
v_call: TRBV6-5
cdr3_length: 13
clone_size: -
j_call: TRBJ2-7
cdr3_aa: CASRPGQYYEQYF
cdr3_nt: TGTGCCAGCAGGCCGGGACAGTACTACGAGCAGTACTTC

d_call: -
v_call: TRBV5-1
cdr3_length: 14
clone_size: -
j_call: TRBJ2-7
cdr3_aa: CASSLGEQGYEQYF
cdr3_nt: TGCGCCAGCAGCTTGGGAGAACAGGGCTACGAGCAGTACTTC

d_call: -
v_call: TRBV16
cdr3_length: 15
clone_size: -
j_call: TRBJ1-1
cdr3_aa: CASSQFVGGGTEAFF
cdr3_nt: TGTGCCAGCAGCCAATTCGTGGGGGGGGGCACTGAAGCTTTCTTT

d_call: -
v_call: TRBV18
cdr3_length: 14
clone_size: -
j_call: TRBJ1-1
cdr3_aa: CASSPLGQNTEAFF
cdr3_nt: TGTGCCAGCTCACCCCTCGGACAGAACACTGAAGCTTTCTTT

d_call: TRBD1
v_call: TRBV9
cdr3_length: 15
clone_size: -
j_call: TRBJ2-1
cdr3_aa: CASSVERDRYNEQFF
cdr3_nt: TGTGCCAGCAGCGTAGAAAGGGACAGGTACAATGAGCAGTTCTTC

d_call: TRBD1
v_call: TRBV7-8
cdr3_length: 16
clone_size: few
j_call: TRBJ1-4
cdr3_aa: CASRKSGTGPNEKLFF
cdr3_nt: TGTGCCAGCAGGAAGTCCGGGACAGGGCCGAATGAAAAACTGTTTTTT

d_call: TRBD1
v_call: TRBV28
cdr3_length: 13
clone_size: -
j_call: TRBJ2-7
cdr3_aa: CASSSLGGNQQYF
cdr3_nt: TGTGCCAGCAGCTCCCTAGGGGGCAATCAGCAGTACTTC

d_call: TRBD1
v_call: TRBV6-5
cdr3_length: 13
clone_size: -
j_call: TRBJ1-2
cdr3_aa: CASQTGGMDGYTF
cdr3_nt: TGTGCCAGCCAAACAGGGGGCATGGATGGCTACACCTTC

d_call: -
v_call: TRBV19
cdr3_length: 22
clone_size: -
j_call: TRBJ1-5
cdr3_aa: CASSTSMTQLDIIVIVNQPQHF
cdr3_nt: TGTGCCAGTAGTACATCCATGACCCAATTGGACATAATAGTTATAGTCAATCAGCCCCAGCATTTT

d_call: -
v_call: TRBV5-1
cdr3_length: 14
clone_size: -
j_call: TRBJ1-3
cdr3_aa: CASSFSSSGNTIYF
cdr3_nt: TGCGCCAGCAGCTTCTCGAGCTCTGGAAACACCATATATTTT

d_call: TRBD1
v_call: TRBV28
cdr3_length: 13
clone_size: -
j_call: TRBJ2-7
cdr3_aa: CASRLTGGYEQYF
cdr3_nt: TGTGCCAGCAGGTTGACAGGGGGCTACGAGCAGTACTTC

d_call: TRBD1
v_call: TRBV7-6
cdr3_length: 15
clone_size: -
j_call: TRBJ2-1
cdr3_aa: CASSLGQGVLGEQFF
cdr3_nt: TGTGCCAGCAGCTTGGGACAGGGGGTTTTAGGTGAGCAGTTCTTC

d_call: -
v_call: TRBV6-5
cdr3_length: 14
clone_size: -
j_call: TRBJ2-3
cdr3_aa: CASPRGGGTDTQYF
cdr3_nt: TGTGCCAGCCCACGAGGCGGAGGCACAGATACGCAGTATTTT

d_call: TRBD1
v_call: TRBV19
cdr3_length: 15
clone_size: -
j_call: TRBJ1-2
cdr3_aa: CASSGPGQGFYGYTF
cdr3_nt: TGTGCCAGTAGTGGGCCGGGACAGGGGTTCTATGGCTACACCTTC

d_call: -
v_call: TRBV7-2
cdr3_length: 13
clone_size: -
j_call: TRBJ1-1
cdr3_aa: CASSLIIDSEAFF
cdr3_nt: TGTGCCAGCAGCTTAATTATCGACAGCGAAGCTTTCTTT

d_call: -
v_call: TRBV7-9
cdr3_length: 15
clone_size: -
j_call: TRBJ1-6
cdr3_aa: CASSLARGQNSPLHF
cdr3_nt: TGTGCCAGCAGCTTAGCGCGAGGACAGAATTCACCCCTCCACTTT

d_call: -
v_call: TRBV15
cdr3_length: 15
clone_size: -
j_call: TRBJ2-3
cdr3_aa: CATSNDRFSTDTQYF
cdr3_nt: TGTGCCACCAGCAACGACAGATTTAGCACAGATACGCAGTATTTT

d_call: TRBD1
v_call: TRBV2
cdr3_length: 13
clone_size: -
j_call: TRBJ1-5
cdr3_aa: CASSGQGRQPQHF
cdr3_nt: TGTGCCAGCAGTGGACAGGGACGACAGCCCCAGCATTTT

d_call: -
v_call: TRBV6-6
cdr3_length: 15
clone_size: -
j_call: TRBJ1-2
cdr3_aa: CAILSRGPANYGYTF
cdr3_nt: TGTGCCATCCTGTCTAGGGGCCCAGCTAACTATGGCTACACCTTC

d_call: -
v_call: TRBV28
cdr3_length: 14
clone_size: -
j_call: TRBJ1-6
cdr3_aa: CASSLRQGNSPLHF
cdr3_nt: TGTGCCAGCAGTTTACGGCAGGGAAATTCACCCCTCCACTTT

d_call: -
v_call: TRBV18
cdr3_length: 17
clone_size: -
j_call: TRBJ1-3
cdr3_aa: CASSPQKSGIGGNTIYF
cdr3_nt: TGTGCCAGCTCACCTCAGAAATCAGGCATCGGTGGAAACACCATATATTTT

d_call: TRBD1
v_call: TRBV27
cdr3_length: 15
clone_size: -
j_call: TRBJ2-7
cdr3_aa: CASSPSGTGRYEQYF
cdr3_nt: TGTGCCAGCAGCCCCTCCGGGACAGGGCGATACGAGCAGTACTTC

d_call: -
v_call: TRBV6-5
cdr3_length: 14
clone_size: once
j_call: TRBJ2-7
cdr3_aa: CASSPRTFPYEQYF
cdr3_nt: TGTGCCAGCAGTCCCCGGACATTTCCCTACGAGCAGTACTTC